This T cell receptor (beta chain) was found in a study of shared clonotypes between healthy human individuals. Background on the study: Every donor yielded three CD4 naive, three CD4 memory, two CD8 naive and one CD8 memory plate.

Germline V gene sequence: CDR1 SGHNT, CDR2 YENEEA. The ends were cut back, 1 base at V and 5 bases at J, with 9 bases in the middle. This CDR3 has 14 residues. Clones were sequenced by immunoSEQ multiplex PCR, and TCRdb holds only the in-frame ones, with some missing. The table shows about 1.1 million clones, with around 78% occurring only once. The chain joins TRBV11-3 to TRBJ2-1; D remains ambiguous. Input material: memory CD4+ T cells from PBMCs. Subset noted: CD45RA-negative fraction. This receptor was identified in a man aged 18 to 29 in good health. Some clones in this sample may be carry-over from other donors' samples. The DNA of the CDR3 is TGTGCCAGCAGCTTAGGGGCTAGTAACAATGAGCAGTTCTTC. Residues: CASSLGASNNEQFF. Based on the CDR3 plus reference TRBV11-3 and TRBJ2-1, the full variable domain is EAGVVQSPRYKIIEKKQPVAFWCNPISGHNTLYWYLQNLGQGPELLIRYENEEAVDDSQLPKDRFSAERLKGVDSTLKIQPAELGDSAVYLCASSLGASNNEQFFGPGTRLTVL.